This T cell receptor beta chain originates from a study of blood T cell repertoires in COVID-19. Enrollees, roughly 18 to 89 years old, lived in 24 US areas. The germline CDR1 and CDR2 sequences are MNHEY and SMNVEV (reference sequence). This CDR3 contains 14 residues. Trimming took 4 bases from V and 9 from J, leaving 13 bases between them. In the original analysis: How many nucleated cells were present was estimated from reference gene primer amplification. Method: immunoSEQ multiplex PCR; TCRdb's copy keeps in-frame clones and lacks some. That table is the source of V, J and clone size, and D and trimming were worked out from the DNA. Among around 180,000 clones listed, about 91% were seen once.

The chain links TRBV27 to TRBJ1-6; no definite D call. This clonotype was obtained from a woman in her thirties or forties with acute COVID-19. The sequencing sample was made of PBMCs or T cells enriched from blood (not recorded which). CDR3 amino acids: CASSYDIGGSPLHF. CDR3 DNA: TGTGCCAGCAGTTACGACATCGGAGGTTCACCCCTCCACTTT.